One TCR beta chain is described in this entry. This specimen comes from a study of blood T cell repertoires in COVID-19. Overall study: Specimens from acute and convalescent COVID-19 originated in the United States, Italy and Spain. PBMCs, B-cell-depleted T cells, or T cells were the source of the cDNA or gDNA that made up the material.

As processed by the authors: Cell counts per sample came from amplifying reference gene primers. Clones were read by immunoSEQ multiplex PCR, and TCRdb kept only the in-frame ones, dropping some. Clone size and the V and J calls come from that table; the DNA yielded D and trimming. The table has fewer than 150,000 clones, 75% to 90% seen once. The CDR3 has 13 residues. CDR1 MNHNY and CDR2 SVGAGI come from the germline V gene (reference sequence). V shed 7 bases, J shed 6 bases, and the junction held 4 bases outside the gene matches. The material sequenced was peripheral blood. This sequence originates from a woman in her forties or fifties with acute or convalescent COVID-19. The genes are TRBV6-6 and TRBJ2-1; 9 nucleotides agree with TRBD2. The CDR3, as DNA: TGTGCCAGCACCGGCGGGAGGGCCAATGAGCAGTTCTTC. Translating gives CASTGGRANEQFF.